A selection of T cell receptor beta chains follows, all from one sample in a study of T-cell reconstitution after alpha-beta-depleted transplantation in children. TCRdb reanalysed the PCR reads using MiXCR and keeps one entry per CDR3 protein. The sample lists hundreds of thousands of distinct CDR3 sequences; under 30% were seen once. The specimen comprised PBMCs, mostly from graft donor cells, sampled 360 days after TCRalphabeta/CD19-depleted stem cell transplant. The origin of the receptors is a female patient aged 2 to 10 who had a stem cell transplant for congenital amegakaryocytic thrombocytopenia, so the T cells may come from the graft donor. CDR3s include the opening cysteine and the closing phenylalanine or tryptophan. The D gene is left open where the match is weak. For some rows the clone size is stated as once, few or many, or as a class when expanded; others skip it.

V gene	D gene	CDR3 length	J gene	clone size	CDR3 protein	CDR3 DNA
TRBV4-1	TRBD1	15	TRBJ1-6	many	CASSQVQGENSPLHF	TGCGCCAGCAGCCAAGTACAGGGGGAGAATTCACCCCTCCACTTT
TRBV29-1	.	12	TRBJ2-2	few	CSVPHHTGELFF	TGCAGCGTCCCCCACCACACCGGGGAGCTGTTTTTT
TRBV5-1	TRBD2	14	TRBJ2-7	few	CASSFTGLNYEQYF	TGCGCCAGCAGCTTCACGGGACTAAACTACGAGCAGTACTTC
TRBV4-2	.	15	TRBJ1-1	many	CASSQEAGRNTEAFF	TGTGCCAGCAGCCAAGAAGCAGGGAGGAACACTGAAGCTTTCTTT
TRBV7-9	.	13	TRBJ2-1	.	CASSLVYYNEEFF	TGTGCCAGCAGCTTGGTATATTACAATGAGGAGTTCTTC
TRBV6-2/TRBV6-3	.	16	TRBJ2-7	.	CASSYYTGVESYEQYF	TGTGCCAGCAGTTACTATACAGGAGTTGAGAGCTACGAGCAGTACTTC
TRBV20-1	.	17	TRBJ1-6	.	CSASNPGTHSYNSPLHF	TGCAGTGCTAGCAACCCCGGGACTCACTCCTATAATTCACCCCTCCACTTT
TRBV7-9	TRBD1	14	TRBJ1-1	few	CASSSRDRDTEAFF	TGTGCCAGCAGCTCCCGGGACAGGGACACTGAAGCTTTCTTT
TRBV10-3	.	11	TRBJ1-3	.	CAISRENTIYF	TGTGCCATCAGTCGAGAAAACACCATATATTTT
TRBV6-5	.	15	TRBJ1-1	.	CASSYSLDSTTEAFF	TGTGCCAGCAGTTACTCTTTGGACAGTACCACTGAAGCTTTCTTT
TRBV27	.	15	TRBJ2-2	many	CASRTGTYRTGELFF	TGTGCCAGCAGGACCGGGACATATCGTACCGGGGAGCTGTTTTTT
TRBV27	.	14	TRBJ2-7	.	CASQASGSSYEQYF	TGTGCCAGCCAAGCGAGCGGTAGCTCCTACGAGCAGTACTTC
TRBV28	.	14	TRBJ2-7	few	CASSFFRLSYEQYF	TGTGCCAGCAGTTTCTTCAGGCTCTCCTACGAGCAGTACTTC
TRBV6-2/TRBV6-3	.	16	TRBJ2-5	few	CASSYALTGIKETQYF	TGTGCCAGCAGTTACGCATTAACAGGGATTAAAGAGACCCAGTACTTC
TRBV6-1	.	13	TRBJ2-7	.	CASSAGGGYEQYF	TGTGCCAGCAGTGCGGGGGGCGGCTACGAGCAGTACTTC
TRBV20-1	.	15	TRBJ2-3	.	CSARDSWGDTDTQYF	TGCAGTGCTAGAGATTCGTGGGGGGACACAGATACGCAGTATTTT
TRBV20-1	TRBD1	14	TRBJ1-1	.	CSAWTGNMNTEAFF	TGCAGTGCTTGGACAGGGAATATGAACACTGAAGCTTTCTTT
TRBV4-3	.	16	TRBJ1-2	few	CASSQELRQSNYGYTF	TGCGCCAGCAGCCAAGAACTGAGACAATCTAACTATGGCTACACCTTC
TRBV20-1	TRBD2	14	TRBJ2-3	few	CSARVGLGTDTQYF	TGCAGTGCTAGAGTAGGACTAGGCACAGATACGCAGTATTTT
TRBV12-3/TRBV12-4	TRBD1	13	TRBJ1-2	many	CASKSGGTYGYTF	TGTGCCAGCAAGTCAGGGGGGACATATGGCTACACCTTC
TRBV15	.	14	TRBJ1-5	few	CATSRGKSNQPQHF	TGTGCCACCAGCAGAGGCAAGAGCAATCAGCCCCAGCATTTT
TRBV11-2	.	14	TRBJ2-1	few	CASSPNTADNEQFF	TGTGCCAGCAGCCCTAACACGGCCGACAATGAGCAGTTCTTC
TRBV4-1	.	15	TRBJ2-1	few	CASSQDEGYYNEQFF	TGCGCCAGCAGCCAAGATGAGGGCTACTACAATGAGCAGTTCTTC
TRBV28	TRBD1	14	TRBJ2-7	many	CASNPGTDHREQYF	TGTGCCAGCAACCCAGGGACAGACCATCGCGAGCAGTACTTC
TRBV12-3/TRBV12-4	TRBD2	15	TRBJ2-3	many	CASSLSGLAADTQYF	TGTGCCAGCAGTTTAAGCGGACTAGCGGCAGATACGCAGTATTTT
TRBV7-3	TRBD2	16	TRBJ2-2	.	CASSAGTSGYTGELFF	TGTGCCAGCAGCGCCGGGACTAGCGGGTACACCGGGGAGCTGTTTTTT
TRBV6-5	.	15	TRBJ1-1	many	CASSRLRDLNTEAFF	TGTGCCAGCAGCCGCCTCAGGGATCTGAACACTGAAGCTTTCTTT
TRBV28	.	13	TRBJ2-1	.	CASSFPRGNEQFF	TGTGCCAGCAGCTTCCCGCGGGGCAATGAGCAGTTCTTC
TRBV30	.	12	TRBJ2-7	.	CACAGTGYEQYF	TGTGCCTGTGCAGGGACGGGGTACGAGCAGTACTTC
TRBV7-2	.	14	TRBJ2-3	few	CASSYPGSTDTQYF	TGTGCCAGCAGTTACCCGGGGAGCACAGATACGCAGTATTTT
TRBV6-1	TRBD2	15	TRBJ2-2	few	CASRGLAGNTGELFF	TGTGCCAGCAGAGGACTAGCGGGAAACACCGGGGAGCTGTTTTTT
TRBV5-1	TRBD2	17	TRBJ2-2	.	CASNGGLVDSRTGELFF	TGCGCCAGTAACGGGGGACTAGTCGATTCTCGCACCGGGGAGCTGTTTTTT
TRBV3-1	TRBD1	15	TRBJ2-7	.	CASSQDLGGLSEQYF	TGTGCCAGCAGCCAAGATCTAGGGGGCCTGAGTGAGCAGTACTTC
TRBV12-3/TRBV12-4	.	14	TRBJ1-5	.	CASSTQPGYQPQHF	TGTGCCAGCAGTACACAACCAGGGTATCAGCCCCAGCATTTT
TRBV4-1	.	13	TRBJ2-7	.	CASSQFAHREQYF	TGCGCCAGCAGCCAGTTCGCCCATCGGGAGCAGTACTTC
TRBV6-9	.	15	TRBJ2-7	.	CASSYPGKAVGEQYF	TGTGCCAGCAGCTATCCAGGAAAGGCGGTAGGCGAGCAGTACTTC
TRBV12-3/TRBV12-4	TRBD1	16	TRBJ2-2	.	CASSQDRATNTGELFF	TGTGCCAGCAGTCAGGACAGGGCCACGAACACCGGGGAGCTGTTTTTT
TRBV5-1	.	15	TRBJ2-5	.	CASSLADKVQETQYF	TGCGCCAGCAGCTTGGCCGATAAAGTCCAAGAGACCCAGTACTTC
TRBV20-1	TRBD1	19	TRBJ2-6	once	CSARYQTGGALGGANVLTF	TGCAGTGCTAGATACCAGACAGGGGGCGCGTTAGGAGGGGCCAACGTCCTGACTTTC
TRBV10-3	.	13	TRBJ1-2	.	CAISEDVNYGYTF	TGTGCCATCAGTGAGGATGTTAACTATGGCTACACCTTC
TRBV9	.	12	TRBJ2-3	.	CASSRDLDTQYF	TGTGCCAGCAGCCGCGACCTGGATACGCAGTATTTT
TRBV6-2/TRBV6-3	.	13	TRBJ1-2	.	CASVHDDSYGYTF	TGTGCCAGCGTTCACGATGACAGCTATGGCTACACCTTC
TRBV6-2/TRBV6-3	.	13	TRBJ2-1	.	CASSYSERDEQFF	TGTGCCAGCAGTTACTCAGAGCGGGATGAGCAGTTCTTC
TRBV5-1	.	15	TRBJ1-1	few	CASSLISLGDTEAFF	TGCGCCAGCAGCTTGATATCCCTTGGGGACACTGAAGCTTTCTTT